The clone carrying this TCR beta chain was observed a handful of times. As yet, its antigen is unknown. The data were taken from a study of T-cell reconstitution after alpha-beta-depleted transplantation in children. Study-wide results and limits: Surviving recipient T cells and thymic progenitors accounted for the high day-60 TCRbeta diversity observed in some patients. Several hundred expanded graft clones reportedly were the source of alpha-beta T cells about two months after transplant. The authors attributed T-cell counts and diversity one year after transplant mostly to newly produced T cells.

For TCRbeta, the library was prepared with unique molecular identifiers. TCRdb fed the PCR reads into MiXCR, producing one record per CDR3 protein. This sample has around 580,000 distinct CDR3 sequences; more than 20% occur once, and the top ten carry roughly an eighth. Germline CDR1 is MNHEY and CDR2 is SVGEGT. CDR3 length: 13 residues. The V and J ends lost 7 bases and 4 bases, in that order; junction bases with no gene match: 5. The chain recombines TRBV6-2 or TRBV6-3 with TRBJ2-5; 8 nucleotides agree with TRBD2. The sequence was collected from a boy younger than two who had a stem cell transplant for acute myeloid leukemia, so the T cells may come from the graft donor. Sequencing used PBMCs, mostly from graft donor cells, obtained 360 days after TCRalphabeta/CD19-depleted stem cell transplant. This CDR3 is CASNRGGSETQYF. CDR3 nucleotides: TGTGCCAGCAACCGCGGGGGGTCAGAGACCCAGTACTTC.